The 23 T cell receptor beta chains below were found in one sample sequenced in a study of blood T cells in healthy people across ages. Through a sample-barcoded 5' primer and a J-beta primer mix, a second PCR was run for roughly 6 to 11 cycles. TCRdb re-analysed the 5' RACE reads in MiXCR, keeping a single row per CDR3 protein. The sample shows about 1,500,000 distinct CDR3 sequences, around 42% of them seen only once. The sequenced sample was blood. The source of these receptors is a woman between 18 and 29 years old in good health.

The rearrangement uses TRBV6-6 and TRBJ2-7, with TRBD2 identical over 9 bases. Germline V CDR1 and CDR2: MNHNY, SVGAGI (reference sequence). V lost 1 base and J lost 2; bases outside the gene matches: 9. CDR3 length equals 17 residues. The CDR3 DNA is TGTGCCAGCAGTTACTTGGCGGGAGGGCTTGCGGCCTACGAGCAGTACTTC. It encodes CASSYLAGGLAAYEQYF.

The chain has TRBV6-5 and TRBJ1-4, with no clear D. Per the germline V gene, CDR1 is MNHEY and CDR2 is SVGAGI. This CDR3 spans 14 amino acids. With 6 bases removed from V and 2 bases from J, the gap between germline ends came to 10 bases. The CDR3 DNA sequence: TGTGCCAGCAGCACCACTGCCACTAATGAAAAACTGTTTTTT. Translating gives CASSTTATNEKLFF.

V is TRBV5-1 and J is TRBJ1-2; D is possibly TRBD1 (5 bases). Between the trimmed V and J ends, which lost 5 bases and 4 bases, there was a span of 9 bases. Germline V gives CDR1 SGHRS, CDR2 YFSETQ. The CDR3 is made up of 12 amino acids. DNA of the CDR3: TGCGCCAGCAGTAAGACAGCCTATGGCTACACCTTC. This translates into CASSKTAYGYTF. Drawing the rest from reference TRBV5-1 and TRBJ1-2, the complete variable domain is KAGVTQTPRYLIKTRGQQVTLSCSPISGHRSVSWYQQTPGQGLQFLFEYFSETQRNKGNFPGRFSGRQFSNSRSEMNVSTLELGDSALYLCASSKTAYGYTFGSGTRLTVV.

The CDR3 sequence is CSANSGQGMTQHF. DNA for the CDR3: TGCAGTGCTAACTCAGGACAGGGGATGACCCAGCATTTT. The chain uses TRBV20-1 and TRBJ1-5; 9 nucleotides align to TRBD1. Germline assignment: CDR1 DFQATT and CDR2 SNEGSKA (reference sequence). CDR3 length: 13 residues. J was trimmed by 11 bases and V by 4 bases; bases with no gene match: 9.

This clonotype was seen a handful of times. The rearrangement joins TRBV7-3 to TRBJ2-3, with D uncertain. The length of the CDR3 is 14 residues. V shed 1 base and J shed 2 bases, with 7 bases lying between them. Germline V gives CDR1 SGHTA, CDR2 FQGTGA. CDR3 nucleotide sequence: TGTGCCAGCAGCTTAATTGGATTCACAGATACGCAGTATTTT. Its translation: CASSLIGFTDTQYF.

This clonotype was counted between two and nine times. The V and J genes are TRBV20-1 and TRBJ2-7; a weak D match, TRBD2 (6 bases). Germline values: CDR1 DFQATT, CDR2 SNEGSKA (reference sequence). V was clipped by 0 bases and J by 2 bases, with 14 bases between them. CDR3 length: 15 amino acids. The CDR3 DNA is TGCAGTGCTAGAGATAGAGCGGGTACCACCTACGAGCAGTACTTC. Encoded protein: CSARDRAGTTYEQYF.

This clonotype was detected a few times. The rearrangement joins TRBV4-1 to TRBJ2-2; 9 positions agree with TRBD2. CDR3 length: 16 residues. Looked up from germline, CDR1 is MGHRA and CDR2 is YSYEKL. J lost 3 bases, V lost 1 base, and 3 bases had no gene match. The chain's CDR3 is CASSQGLAGYTGELFF. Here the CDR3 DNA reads TGCGCCAGCAGCCAAGGGCTAGCGGGGTACACCGGGGAGCTGTTTTTT.

CDR3 amino acids: CASSRYRGLYEQYF. The CDR3 DNA follows: TGTGCCAGCAGTCGCTACAGGGGCCTCTACGAGCAGTACTTC. The chain recombines TRBV2 with TRBJ2-7; TRBD1 matches 7 bases. The CDR3 has 14 residues. CDR1 and CDR2 from the germline V gene are SNHLY and FYNNEI. The J segment lost 3 bases and the V segment lost 5 bases, leaving 7 bases of the junction unmatched.

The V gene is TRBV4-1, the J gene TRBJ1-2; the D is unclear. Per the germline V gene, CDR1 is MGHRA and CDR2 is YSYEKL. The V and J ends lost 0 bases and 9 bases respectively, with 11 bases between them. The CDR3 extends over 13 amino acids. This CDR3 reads CASSQDKGSRYTF. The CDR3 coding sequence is TGCGCCAGCAGCCAAGATAAAGGGTCTCGCTACACCTTC.

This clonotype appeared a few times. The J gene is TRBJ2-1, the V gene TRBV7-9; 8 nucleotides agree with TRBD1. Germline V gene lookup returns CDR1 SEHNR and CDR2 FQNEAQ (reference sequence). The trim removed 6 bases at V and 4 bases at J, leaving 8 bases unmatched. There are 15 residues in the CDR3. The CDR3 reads CASREPGQDYNEQFF. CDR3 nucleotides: TGTGCCAGCAGGGAGCCGGGACAGGATTACAATGAGCAGTTCTTC.

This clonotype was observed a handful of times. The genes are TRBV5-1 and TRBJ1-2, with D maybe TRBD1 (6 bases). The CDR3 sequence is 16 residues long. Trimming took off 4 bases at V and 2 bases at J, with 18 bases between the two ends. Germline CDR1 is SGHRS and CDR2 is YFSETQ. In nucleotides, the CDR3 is TGCGCCAGCAGCCACGGACAGACAGACCCAAACTATGGCTACACCTTC. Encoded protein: CASSHGQTDPNYGYTF.

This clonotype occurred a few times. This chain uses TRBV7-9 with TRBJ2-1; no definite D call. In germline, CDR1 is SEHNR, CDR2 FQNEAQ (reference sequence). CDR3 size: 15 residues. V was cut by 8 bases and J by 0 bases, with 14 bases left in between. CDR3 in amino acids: CASHLKASSYNEQFF. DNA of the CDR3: TGTGCCAGCCACCTGAAGGCGAGCTCCTACAATGAGCAGTTCTTC.

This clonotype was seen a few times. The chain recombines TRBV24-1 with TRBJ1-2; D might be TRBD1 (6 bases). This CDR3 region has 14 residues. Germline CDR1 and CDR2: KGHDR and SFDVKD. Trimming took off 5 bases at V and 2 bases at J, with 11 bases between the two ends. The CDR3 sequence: CATSGPTGNYGYTF. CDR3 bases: TGTGCCACCAGTGGCCCGACAGGCAACTATGGCTACACCTTC.

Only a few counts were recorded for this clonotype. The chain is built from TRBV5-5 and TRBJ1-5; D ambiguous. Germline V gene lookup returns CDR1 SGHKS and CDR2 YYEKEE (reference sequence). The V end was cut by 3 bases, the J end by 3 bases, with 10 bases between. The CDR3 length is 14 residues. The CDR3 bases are TGTGCCAGCAGCTGGACGGAGGTCAATCAGCCCCAGCATTTT. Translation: CASSWTEVNQPQHF.

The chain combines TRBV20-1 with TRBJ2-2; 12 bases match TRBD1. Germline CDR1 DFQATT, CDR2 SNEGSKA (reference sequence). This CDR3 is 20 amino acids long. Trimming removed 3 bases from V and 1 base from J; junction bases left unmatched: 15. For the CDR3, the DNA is TGCAGTGCTAGGTATACCGGGACAGGGGGCCCCAAATGGAACACCGGGGAGCTGTTTTTT. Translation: CSARYTGTGGPKWNTGELFF.

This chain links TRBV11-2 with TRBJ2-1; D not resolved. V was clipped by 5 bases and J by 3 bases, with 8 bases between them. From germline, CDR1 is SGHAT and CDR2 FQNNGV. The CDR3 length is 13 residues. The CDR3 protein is CASSQANYNEQFF. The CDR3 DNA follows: TGTGCCAGCAGCCAGGCCAACTACAATGAGCAGTTCTTC.

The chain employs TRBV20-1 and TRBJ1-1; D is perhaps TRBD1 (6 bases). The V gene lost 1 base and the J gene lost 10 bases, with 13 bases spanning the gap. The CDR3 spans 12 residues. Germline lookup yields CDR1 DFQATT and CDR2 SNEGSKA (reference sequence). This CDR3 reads CSARGAQGGAFF. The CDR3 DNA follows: TGCAGTGCTAGAGGGGCACAGGGCGGAGCTTTCTTT.

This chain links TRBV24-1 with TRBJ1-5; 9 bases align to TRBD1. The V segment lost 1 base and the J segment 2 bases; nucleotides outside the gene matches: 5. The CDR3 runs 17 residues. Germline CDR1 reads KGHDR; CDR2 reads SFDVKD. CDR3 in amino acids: CATSDLGTGTGNQPQHF. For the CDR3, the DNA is TGTGCCACCAGTGATTTAGGGACAGGGACCGGCAATCAGCCCCAGCATTTT.

This chain's CDR3 is CASSPLAGGSNTF. CDR3 bases: TGTGCCAGCAGCCCCCTAGCAGGCGGGTCGAACACCTTC. The rearrangement links TRBV3-1 to TRBJ1-2; D unresolved. Germline loops: CDR1 LGHDT, CDR2 YNNKEL (reference sequence). The CDR3 extends over 13 amino acids. V was clipped by 4 bases and J by 12 bases, with 18 bases between them.

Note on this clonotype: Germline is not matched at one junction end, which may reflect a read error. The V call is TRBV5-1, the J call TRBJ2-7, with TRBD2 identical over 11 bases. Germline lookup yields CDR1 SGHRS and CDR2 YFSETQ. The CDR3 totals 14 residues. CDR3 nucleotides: TGCGTCAGCGGACCACTAGCGGGAGTAAACGAGCAGTACTTC. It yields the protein CVSGPLAGVNEQYF.

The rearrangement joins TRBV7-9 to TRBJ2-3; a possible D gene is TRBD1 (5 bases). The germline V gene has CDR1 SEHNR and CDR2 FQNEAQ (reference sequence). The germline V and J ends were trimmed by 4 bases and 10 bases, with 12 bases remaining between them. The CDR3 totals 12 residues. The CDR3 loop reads CASSSQEHAQYF. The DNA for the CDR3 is TGTGCCAGCAGCTCACAGGAGCATGCGCAGTATTTT. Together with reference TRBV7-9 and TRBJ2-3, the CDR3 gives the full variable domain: DTGVSQNPRHKITKRGQNVTFRCDPISEHNRLYWYRQTLGQGPEFLTYFQNEAQLEKSRLLSDRFSAERPKGSFSTLEIQRTEQGDSAMYLCASSSQEHAQYFGPGTRLTVL.

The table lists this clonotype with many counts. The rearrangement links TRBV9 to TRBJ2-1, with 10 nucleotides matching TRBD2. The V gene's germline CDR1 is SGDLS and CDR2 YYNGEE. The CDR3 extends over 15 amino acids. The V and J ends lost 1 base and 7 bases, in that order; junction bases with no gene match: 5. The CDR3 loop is CASSVSELAGNEQFF. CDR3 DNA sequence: TGTGCCAGCAGCGTAAGCGAACTAGCGGGGAATGAGCAGTTCTTC. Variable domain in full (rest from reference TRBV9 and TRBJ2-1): DSGVTQTPKHLITATGQRVTLRCSPRSGDLSVYWYQQSLDQGLQFLIQYYNGEERAKGNILERFSAQQFPDLHSELNLSSLELGDSALYFCASSVSELAGNEQFFGPGTRLTVL.

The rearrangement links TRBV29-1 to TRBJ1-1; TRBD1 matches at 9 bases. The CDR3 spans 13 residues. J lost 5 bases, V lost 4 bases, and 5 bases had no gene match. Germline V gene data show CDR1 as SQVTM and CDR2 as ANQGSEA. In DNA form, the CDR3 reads TGCAGCGTTGGGGGACAGGGAGGGACTGAAGCTTTCTTT. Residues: CSVGGQGGTEAFF.